This T cell receptor beta chain was documented in a study of cytomegalovirus exposure and HLA in healthy donors. Primers included in the PCR were 60 Vbeta and 13 Jbeta primers. Sequencing used immunoSEQ multiplex PCR; TCRdb keeps in-frame clones, though not all of them. This sample carries 160,000 or so clones, about four fifths of them seen once, and the ten largest clones take roughly 13%. Losses at the gene ends were 5 bases for V and 5 bases for J; bases not matched to a gene: 9. CDR3 length: 14 amino acids. The V gene's germline CDR1 is SEHNR and CDR2 FQNEAQ (reference sequence). V usage is TRBV7-9 and J usage is TRBJ2-7; 7 nucleotides align to TRBD1. The clonotype was recovered from a woman aged 45-65 years in good health and CMV-seronegative. The sequenced material came from PBMCs. The CDR3 protein is CASSHRGVGDEQYF. The CDR3 nucleotides read TGTGCCAGCAGCCACAGGGGTGTCGGAGACGAGCAGTACTTC.